The 25 T cell receptor beta chains listed next were all sequenced from one sample in a study of radiotherapy plus CTLA-4 blockade in lung cancer. Clones were sequenced by immunoSEQ multiplex PCR, and TCRdb holds only the in-frame ones, with some missing. This sample carries tens of thousands of clones, roughly 75% of them seen once, and the ten largest clones take around a tenth. The material sequenced was peripheral blood, taken from a patient treated with radiotherapy plus ipilimumab. All receptors come from a human donor with non-small cell lung cancer who had stable disease on radiotherapy plus ipilimumab.

The CDR3 sequence: CASSLDSGNYGYTF. CDR3 nucleotides: TGTGCCAGCAGCTTAGATTCAGGGAATTATGGCTACACCTTC. The chain employs TRBV11-2 and TRBJ1-2; D perhaps matches TRBD1 (5 bases). CDR1 SGHAT and CDR2 FQNNGV come from the germline V gene. This CDR3 spans 14 amino acids. V lost 0 bases, J lost 5 bases, and 10 bases lay in between.

This clone was seen just once. The V call is TRBV7-2, the J call TRBJ2-4; a weak D match, TRBD1 (5 bases). V was cut by 6 bases and J by 7 bases, with 16 bases left in between. CDR3 length equals 14 residues. Per germline, CDR1 SGHTA and CDR2 FQGNSA. The CDR3 is CASSRQPARNIQYF. The CDR3 nucleotides read TGTGCCAGCAGTCGACAGCCAGCAAGGAACATTCAGTACTTC.

V usage is TRBV18 and J usage is TRBJ1-1; 8 nucleotides line up with TRBD1. The CDR3 length is 14 residues. The germline V gene has CDR1 KGHSH and CDR2 LQKENI. V shed 5 bases and J 5 bases; nucleotides not matched to a gene: 7. The CDR3 loop is CASSETGAVTEAFF. The CDR3, as DNA: TGTGCCAGCTCAGAGACAGGGGCCGTTACTGAAGCTTTCTTT. Supplemented by reference TRBV18 and TRBJ1-1, the full variable domain reads NAGVMQNPRHLVRRRGQEARLRCSPMKGHSHVYWYRQLPEEGLKFMVYLQKENIIDESGMPKERFSAEFPKEGPSILRIQQVVRGDSAAYFCASSETGAVTEAFFGQGTRLTVV.

This rearrangement joins TRBV4-1 to TRBJ1-6; D is perhaps TRBD1 (6 bases). CDR3 length equals 13 residues. Trimming stripped 7 bases from V and 14 bases from J, with 18 bases between. Germline V gene sequence: CDR1 MGHRA, CDR2 YSYEKL. Here the CDR3 reads CASTSLGGRTLHF. The DNA for the CDR3 is TGCGCCAGCACCTCATTAGGGGGTAGGACCCTCCACTTT.

The chain links TRBV7-9 to TRBJ1-1, with 7 bases that match TRBD1. Losses at the gene ends were 6 bases for V and 7 bases for J; bases not matched to a gene: 2. There are 11 residues in the CDR3. CDR1 SEHNR and CDR2 FQNEAQ come from the germline V gene (reference sequence). The CDR3, as DNA: TGTGCCAGCAGTCGGGACAGTGAAGCTTTCTTT. It translates to CASSRDSEAFF.

V gene TRBV5-1 combines with J gene TRBJ1-2; D possibly corresponds to TRBD1 (6 bases). The CDR3 is 15 amino acids. Germline V gives CDR1 SGHRS, CDR2 YFSETQ. V gave up 1 base and J gave up 4 bases, with 14 bases separating them. CDR3 DNA sequence: TGCGCCAGCAGCTTGACCTCTGACAGGTTCTATGGCTACACCTTC. It codes for CASSLTSDRFYGYTF.

V is TRBV18 and J is TRBJ2-7; TRBD1 agrees at 8 bases. The CDR3 is made up of 15 amino acids. CDR1 and CDR2 (germline): KGHSH, LQKENI. The trim removed 4 bases at V and 3 bases at J, leaving 8 bases unmatched. CDR3 in DNA: TGTGCCAGCTCACTCTCAGGACAGGGAGTCTACGAGCAGTACTTC. Protein product: CASSLSGQGVYEQYF.

Turning to this clone: Other nucleotide sequences from this sample produce the same CDR3. The chain employs TRBV7-2 and TRBJ2-3; D ambiguous. The CDR3 covers 15 residues. Germline lookup yields CDR1 SGHTA and CDR2 FQGNSA. Trimming stripped 1 base from V and 0 bases from J, with 8 bases between. The DNA for the CDR3 is TGTGCCAGCAGCTTAGTCTCCTCTAGCACAGATACGCAGTATTTT. Translation: CASSLVSSSTDTQYF.

The sample holds one count of this clone. The chain joins TRBV29-1 to TRBJ1-4; possible D gene TRBD1, 6 bases. Germline V gene lookup returns CDR1 SQVTM and CDR2 ANQGSEA. The germline V and J ends were trimmed by 3 bases and 8 bases, with 16 bases remaining between them. This CDR3 comprises 14 residues. DNA of the CDR3: TGCAGCGTTGACCTGGGACACCTGGGGGAAAAACTGTTTTTT. Translation gives CSVDLGHLGEKLFF.

This clone was found once. The chain joins TRBV6-5 to TRBJ2-7; weak D call: TRBD2 (5 bases). There are 15 residues in the CDR3. Trimming pared 0 bases from V and 5 bases from J, leaving 14 bases between. Germline V gene data show CDR1 as MNHEY and CDR2 as SVGAGI. Here the CDR3 DNA reads TGTGCCAGCAGTTACTCGAGGTCGGGGTGGAACGAGCAGTACTTC. Amino acids: CASSYSRSGWNEQYF.

The table lists this clone with a few counts. The chain uses TRBV29-1 and TRBJ1-1; 7 bases map to TRBD1. This CDR3 is built from 12 residues. Trimming cost V 3 bases and J 7 bases; bases outside gene matches: 5. The V gene's germline CDR1 is SQVTM and CDR2 ANQGSEA. CDR3 in amino acids: CSVDRGTDEAFF. The CDR3 region has the DNA TGCAGCGTTGACAGAGGGACAGATGAAGCTTTCTTT.

The chain recombines TRBV2 with TRBJ2-7; 7 nucleotides agree with TRBD2. The length of the CDR3 is 14 residues. Looked up from germline, CDR1 is SNHLY and CDR2 is FYNNEI. The junction had 5 bases not matched to a gene; V was cut back by 6 bases and J by 0 bases. The CDR3 region has the DNA TGTGCCAGCAGGTGGGGCGGGGGCTCCTACGAGCAGTACTTC. This encodes CASRWGGGSYEQYF.

This clone was seen a few times. The chain carries TRBV7-2 and TRBJ1-1; 7 nucleotides agree with TRBD1. This CDR3 region has 13 residues. In germline, CDR1 is SGHTA, CDR2 FQGNSA. After removal of 1 base from V and 4 bases from J, the junction contained 0 bases not matched to a gene. This CDR3 reads CASSLGQGTEAFF. In DNA form, the CDR3 reads TGTGCCAGCAGCTTAGGACAGGGCACTGAAGCTTTCTTT.

The rearrangement uses TRBV5-8 and TRBJ1-1; no reliable D call. The CDR3 runs to 13 residues. Trimming removed 0 bases from V and 11 bases from J, with 14 bases in between. The germline gives CDR1 SGHTS, CDR2 YDEGEE. Here the CDR3 DNA reads TGTGCCAGCAGCTTGGGGCAAGGAGATAGGGCTTTCTTT. Its protein is CASSLGQGDRAFF. Based on the CDR3 plus reference TRBV5-8 and TRBJ1-1, the full variable domain is EAGVTQSPTHLIKTRGQQATLRCSPISGHTSVYWYQQALGLGLQFLLWYDEGEERNRGNFPPRFSGRQFPNYSSELNVNALELEDSALYLCASSLGQGDRAFFGQGTRLTVV.

This clone appeared a single time. This chain uses TRBV11-3 with TRBJ2-1; TRBD2 aligns across 12 bases. The germline CDR1 and CDR2 sequences are SGHNT and YENEEA. J gave up 9 bases and V 5 bases, and 8 bases lay outside the gene matches. CDR3 length equals 15 residues. The CDR3 sequence: CASSLGLAGRSEQFF. DNA of the CDR3: TGTGCCAGCAGCCTGGGACTAGCGGGCAGGAGTGAGCAGTTCTTC.

The chain carries TRBV5-1 and TRBJ2-2, with a possible D match to TRBD1 (5 bases). CDR3 length equals 14 residues. In germline, CDR1 is SGHRS, CDR2 YFSETQ. V was trimmed by 3 bases and J by 6 bases, leaving 12 bases between them. CDR3 DNA: TGCGCCAGCAGCTACGTACAGGTTGCCGGGGAGCTGTTTTTT. Amino acids: CASSYVQVAGELFF.

The V call is TRBV5-4, the J call TRBJ2-7; maybe TRBD2 (6 bases). The CDR3 contains 13 residues. From germline, CDR1 is SGHNT and CDR2 YYREEE (reference sequence). V dropped 0 bases and J dropped 6 bases, with 10 bases sitting between them. The CDR3 is CASSLAGTPEQYF. CDR3 nucleotides: TGTGCCAGCAGCTTGGCGGGGACTCCCGAGCAGTACTTC.

V is TRBV7-8 and J is TRBJ1-2; TRBD1 matches at 9 bases. This CDR3 has 15 amino acids. V lost 3 bases, J lost 8 bases, and 10 bases stayed unmatched. The germline gives CDR1 SGHVS, CDR2 FQNEAQ. CDR3 protein: CASSLGTGGVYGYTF. CDR3 bases: TGTGCCAGCAGCTTGGGAACAGGGGGCGTTTACGGCTACACCTTC.

This clone was counted between two and nine times. This chain joins TRBV11-2 and TRBJ2-7; TRBD1 is a possible D gene (6 bases). Trimming pared 0 bases from V and 2 bases from J, leaving 8 bases between. This CDR3 has 14 amino acids. The germline CDR1 and CDR2 sequences are SGHAT and FQNNGV. DNA of the CDR3: TGTGCCAGCAGCTTAGATTGGACAGCCTACGAGCAGTACTTC. Translation: CASSLDWTAYEQYF.

The V call is TRBV14, the J call TRBJ2-7, with D unresolved. The CDR3 length is 12 residues. Deletions cut 5 bases from V and 6 bases from J, with 11 bases between. Germline CDR1 reads SGHDN; CDR2 reads FVKESK. The CDR3 nucleotides are TGTGCCAGCAGCAAACTCTCCCTCGAGCAGTACTTC. It yields the protein CASSKLSLEQYF.

The CDR3: CAGTQGGTEAFF. CDR3 bases: TGTGCCGGAACCCAGGGTGGCACTGAAGCTTTCTTT. The V and J genes are TRBV2 and TRBJ1-1; TRBD1 is a possible D gene (5 bases). Germline CDR1 SNHLY, CDR2 FYNNEI. The CDR3 covers 12 residues. Deletions cut 11 bases from V and 4 bases from J, with 14 bases between.

The V gene is TRBV7-3, the J gene TRBJ2-2, with 8 bases aligning to TRBD1. The CDR3 spans 18 residues. V lost 5 bases and J lost 5; bases outside the gene matches: 16. CDR1 is SGHTA, CDR2 FQGTGA, per germline. CDR3 in DNA: TGTGCCAGCAGCCCCAATCATCAGGGGGCCAGGGGAACCGGGGAGCTGTTTTTT. It translates to CASSPNHQGARGTGELFF.

The CDR3 coding sequence is TGTGCCAGCAGCGCGCGGGGCATCCTCGCGGATACGCAGTATTTT. Translated, it gives CASSARGILADTQYF. V is TRBV28 and J is TRBJ2-3; D may be TRBD2 (6 bases). V was trimmed by 6 bases and J by 6 bases, leaving 19 bases between them. The CDR3 length is 15 residues. CDR1 is MDHEN, CDR2 SYDVKM, per germline.

This clone was seen a single time. The chain employs TRBV7-2 and TRBJ1-5; D not certain. The CDR3 totals 12 residues. Trimming stripped 2 bases from V and 9 bases from J, with 8 bases between. The germline V gene encodes CDR1 SGHTA and CDR2 FQGNSA. The CDR3 here is CASSLSPGPQHF. CDR3 in DNA: TGTGCCAGCAGCTTATCTCCGGGGCCCCAGCATTTT.

A few counts support this clone. The chain employs TRBV2 and TRBJ2-7, with D possibly matching TRBD1 (6 bases). The V gene lost 6 bases and the J gene lost 4 bases, with 13 bases spanning the gap. Germline assignment: CDR1 SNHLY and CDR2 FYNNEI. The CDR3 spans 13 residues. The CDR3, as DNA: TGTGCCAGCAGGAGACAGGCTGAATACGAGCAGTACTTC. This sequence encodes CASRRQAEYEQYF. Combining the CDR3 with reference TRBV2 and TRBJ2-7 gives the whole variable domain EPEVTQTPSHQVTQMGQEVILRCVPISNHLYFYWYRQILGQKVEFLVSFYNNEISEKSEIFDDQFSVERPDGSNFTLKIRSTKLEDSAMYFCASRRQAEYEQYFGPGTRLTVT.